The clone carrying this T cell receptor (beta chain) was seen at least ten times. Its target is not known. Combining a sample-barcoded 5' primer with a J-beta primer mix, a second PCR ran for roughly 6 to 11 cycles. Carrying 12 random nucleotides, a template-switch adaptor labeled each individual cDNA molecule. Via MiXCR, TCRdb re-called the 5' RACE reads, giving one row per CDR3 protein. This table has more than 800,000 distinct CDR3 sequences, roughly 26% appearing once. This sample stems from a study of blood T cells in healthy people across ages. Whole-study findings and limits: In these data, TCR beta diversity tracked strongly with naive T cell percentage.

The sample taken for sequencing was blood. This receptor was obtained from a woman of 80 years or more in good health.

The CDR3 DNA reads TGCGCCAGCAGCCCGGACGTAGCGGGGAGCACAGATACGCAGTATTTT. Its protein product is CASSPDVAGSTDTQYF. The gene calls are TRBV5-1 and TRBJ2-3, with 8 bases matching TRBD2. Germline V gene lookup returns CDR1 SGHRS and CDR2 YFSETQ. This CDR3 contains 16 residues. J lost 0 bases, V lost 4 bases, and 7 bases had no gene match. The full variable domain, its missing parts supplied by reference TRBV5-1 and TRBJ2-3, is KAGVTQTPRYLIKTRGQQVTLSCSPISGHRSVSWYQQTPGQGLQFLFEYFSETQRNKGNFPGRFSGRQFSNSRSEMNVSTLELGDSALYLCASSPDVAGSTDTQYFGPGTRLTVL.